These T cell receptor beta chains were read from a single sample in a study of blood T cell repertoires in COVID-19. Repertoires were generated with immunoSEQ multiplex PCR, while TCRdb's copy carries only in-frame clones and drops some. The sample carries 120,000 to 150,000 clones, around 81% recorded once. The specimen was peripheral blood. The receptors were gathered from a human donor with acute or convalescent COVID-19. The donor label of this sample is uncertain. The CDR3 runs from the conserved cysteine through the conserved F or W. D genes are given only for firm matches. Where a row states a size, it is once, few, many or the class of an expanded clone; other rows omit it.

clone_size d_call j_call v_call cdr3_aa cdr3_nt
NA NA TRBJ1-4 TRBV7-8 CASSLTGDSEKLFF TGTGCCAGCAGCTTGACGGGGGATAGTGAAAAACTGTTTTTT
few TRBD2 TRBJ2-1 TRBV5-1 CASSLQTGREQFF TGCGCCAGCAGCTTGCAGACCGGGAGGGAGCAGTTCTTC
NA TRBD1 TRBJ2-2 TRBV3-1/TRBV3-2 CASSQVTGGYGELFF TGTGCCAGCAGCCAAGTTACAGGGGGATACGGGGAGCTGTTTTTT
NA TRBD1 TRBJ1-6 TRBV7-9 CASSLQGEGTPLHF TGTGCCAGCAGCTTACAGGGGGAAGGGACACCCCTCCACTTT
NA TRBD1 TRBJ1-4 TRBV12-3/TRBV12-4 CASSAYRGKLFF TGTGCCAGCAGTGCCTACAGGGGAAAACTGTTTTTT
once NA TRBJ2-1 TRBV12-3/TRBV12-4 CASSPSEGNEQFF TGTGCCAGCAGTCCCTCCGAGGGTAATGAGCAGTTCTTC
once TRBD1 TRBJ1-2 TRBV5-4 CASSPDRVGGYTF TGTGCCAGCAGCCCGGACAGGGTTGGTGGCTACACCTTC
NA TRBD1 TRBJ2-7 TRBV6-5 CASRAGTGSWEQYF TGTGCCAGCAGGGCCGGGACAGGATCTTGGGAGCAGTACTTC
once TRBD1 TRBJ2-5 TRBV13 CASSLGGTEETQYF TGTGCCAGCAGCTTAGGCGGGACAGAAGAGACCCAGTACTTC
NA NA TRBJ2-4 TRBV14 CASSPGEGLAKNIQYF TGTGCCAGCAGCCCGGGGGAAGGACTAGCCAAAAACATTCAGTACTTC
NA NA TRBJ2-1 TRBV27 CATLGAGSYNEQFF TGTGCCACCCTAGGTGCGGGGAGCTACAATGAGCAGTTCTTC
NA TRBD1 TRBJ1-3 TRBV7-9 CASSPTGGRNTIYF TGTGCCAGCAGCCCGACAGGGGGGAGAAACACCATATATTTT
NA TRBD1 TRBJ2-3 TRBV27 CASSWGQLRTDTQYF TGTGCCAGCAGTTGGGGACAGCTTCGCACAGATACGCAGTATTTT